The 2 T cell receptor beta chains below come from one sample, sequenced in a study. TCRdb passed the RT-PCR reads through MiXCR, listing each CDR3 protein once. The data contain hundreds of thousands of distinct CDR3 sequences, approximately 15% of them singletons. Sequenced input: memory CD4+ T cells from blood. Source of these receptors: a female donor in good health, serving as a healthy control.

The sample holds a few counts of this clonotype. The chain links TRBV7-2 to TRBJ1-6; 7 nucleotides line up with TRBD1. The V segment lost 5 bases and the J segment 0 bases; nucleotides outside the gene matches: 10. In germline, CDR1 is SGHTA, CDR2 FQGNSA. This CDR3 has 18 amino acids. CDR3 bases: TGTGCCAGCAGCGAAAGGGGACAGTTCCGCTCCTATAATTCACCCCTCCACTTT. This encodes CASSERGQFRSYNSPLHF.

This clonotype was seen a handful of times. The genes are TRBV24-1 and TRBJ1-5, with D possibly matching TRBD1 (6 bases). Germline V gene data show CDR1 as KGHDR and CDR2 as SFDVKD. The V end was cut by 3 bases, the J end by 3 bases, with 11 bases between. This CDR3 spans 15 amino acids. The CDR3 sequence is CATSDTGTLNQPQHF. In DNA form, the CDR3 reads TGTGCCACCAGTGATACCGGGACACTCAATCAGCCCCAGCATTTT.